Shown below are 27 T cell receptor beta chains from a single sample sequenced in a study of blood T cell repertoires in COVID-19. TCRdb's table, derived via immunoSEQ multiplex PCR, lists solely in-frame clones and lacks some. The table has 200,000 to 300,000 clones, approximately 78% seen once; the top ten hold approximately 13%. The sequencing input was peripheral blood. The receptors come from a woman in her fifties or sixties with active or convalescent COVID-19.

This chain links TRBV5-1 with TRBJ1-5; 9 nucleotides match TRBD1. J lost 7 bases, V lost 3 bases, and 8 bases had no gene match. The CDR3 has 15 residues. CDR1 and CDR2 (germline): SGHRS, YFSETQ. In DNA, the CDR3 is TGCGCCAGCAGCTGGGGACCGGGACAGGGACAGCCCCAGCATTTT. It codes for CASSWGPGQGQPQHF.

The rearrangement links TRBV4-1 to TRBJ1-3; D possibly corresponds to TRBD1 (5 bases). Per germline, CDR1 MGHRA and CDR2 YSYEKL. Trimming took off 0 bases at V and 2 bases at J, with 14 bases between the two ends. The CDR3 consists of 17 residues. This CDR3 reads CASSQDSRPGAGNTIYF. The CDR3 DNA sequence: TGCGCCAGCAGCCAAGATTCTCGTCCGGGGGCTGGAAACACCATATATTTT.

CDR3 sequence: CASSLGTGGAAFF. CDR3 sequence (DNA): TGTGCCAGCAGCTTGGGGACAGGGGGCGCAGCTTTCTTT. The chain links TRBV5-4 to TRBJ1-1; 11 positions agree with TRBD1. Germline V gene data show CDR1 as SGHNT and CDR2 as YYREEE (reference sequence). With 0 bases clipped from V and 10 bases from J, the junction kept 2 bases outside the gene matches. This CDR3 region has 13 residues.

V usage is TRBV3-1 (or the pseudogene TRBV3-2) and J usage is TRBJ2-1; D gene unclear. Trimming took off 0 bases at V and 6 bases at J, with 12 bases between the two ends. The CDR3 consists of 15 residues. Germline V lookup: CDR1 LGHDT, CDR2 YNNKEL (reference sequence). The CDR3 DNA sequence: TGTGCCAGCAGCCAAGAATCGTGGCCCAGCAATGAGCAGTTCTTC. This gives the protein CASSQESWPSNEQFF.

The V and J genes are TRBV27 and TRBJ1-1; tentative D call: TRBD1 (5 bases). V gave up 7 bases and J gave up 12 bases, with 21 bases separating them. The CDR3 is 13 residues long. The V gene's germline CDR1 is MNHEY and CDR2 SMNVEV (reference sequence). The CDR3: CASTSWGGVGPFF. DNA for the CDR3: TGTGCCAGCACTTCGTGGGGAGGGGTGGGACCTTTCTTT.

The chain has TRBV4-1 and TRBJ1-1; 8 nucleotides match TRBD1. V dropped 0 bases and J dropped 1; count of bases not matched to a gene: 22. Germline values: CDR1 MGHRA, CDR2 YSYEKL. The CDR3 spans 22 residues. CDR3 DNA: TGCGCCAGCAGCCAAGAGGAGTGGGCAGGGGGCTCTGATTTTAACCCGAACACTGAAGCTTTCTTT. Amino acids: CASSQEEWAGGSDFNPNTEAFF.

The DNA of the CDR3 is TGTGCCAGCAGCGAGGGACACTCCACAGATACGCAGTATTTT. It translates to CASSEGHSTDTQYF. The V gene is TRBV9, the J gene TRBJ2-3, with D perhaps TRBD1 (6 bases). V shed 3 bases and J shed 2 bases, with 10 bases lying between them. CDR1 is SGDLS, CDR2 YYNGEE, per germline. The CDR3 extends over 14 amino acids.

The chain combines TRBV30 with TRBJ2-1; D is uncertain. The CDR3 has 11 amino acids. Germline loops: CDR1 GTSNPN, CDR2 SVGIG (reference sequence). V was pared by 2 bases and J by 10 bases, with 9 bases between. CDR3 sequence (DNA): TGTGCCTGGAGTCTTGGCCCCGAGCAGTTCTTC. This gives the protein CAWSLGPEQFF.

The chain joins TRBV3-1 (or the pseudogene TRBV3-2) to TRBJ2-1; TRBD2 aligns across 11 bases. Trimming removed 0 bases from V and 1 base from J; junction bases left unmatched: 14. Germline V gene lookup returns CDR1 LGHDT and CDR2 YNNKEL (reference sequence). The CDR3 sequence is 21 residues long. CDR3 loop: CASSQDWASGGSRGSYNEQFF. CDR3 DNA: TGTGCCAGCAGCCAAGATTGGGCTAGCGGGGGGTCCCGGGGGTCCTACAATGAGCAGTTCTTC.

This chain joins TRBV30 and TRBJ1-6; D remains unclear. This CDR3 is built from 15 residues. V lost 6 bases and J 6 bases, leaving 18 bases between the germline ends. CDR1 GTSNPN and CDR2 SVGIG come from the germline V gene (reference sequence). The chain's CDR3 is CACLSYRDPNSPLHF. CDR3 sequence (DNA): TGTGCCTGCCTTTCCTACAGAGATCCTAATTCACCCCTCCACTTT.

This chain connects TRBV29-1 to TRBJ1-2; D not resolved. Germline loops: CDR1 SQVTM, CDR2 ANQGSEA. The CDR3 consists of 11 residues. Trimming took off 6 bases at V and 4 bases at J, with 9 bases between the two ends. The CDR3 reads CSVQWSYGYTF. DNA of the CDR3: TGCAGCGTCCAGTGGAGCTATGGCTACACCTTC.

The chain uses TRBV6-5 and TRBJ2-1; TRBD1 matches 9 bases. V was clipped by 5 bases and J by 1 base; unmatched bases: 3. Looked up from germline, CDR1 is MNHEY and CDR2 is SVGAGI. The CDR3 has 15 amino acids. The CDR3 spells CASSRGQGSYNEQFF. In DNA form, the CDR3 reads TGTGCCAGCAGTCGTGGACAGGGGTCCTACAATGAGCAGTTCTTC.

This clone was counted between two and nine times. The CDR3 coding sequence is TGTGCCAGCAGTTACTCGATTACAGGGCCCGGGGAGCTGTTTTTT. Translation: CASSYSITGPGELFF. The V call is TRBV6-2 or TRBV6-3, the J call TRBJ2-2; D is possibly TRBD1 (6 bases). Per the germline V gene, CDR1 is MNHEY and CDR2 is SVGEGT. The CDR3 runs 15 residues. V shed 0 bases and J shed 6 bases, with 11 bases lying between them.

This chain links TRBV5-1 with TRBJ2-5; D unclear. V was shortened by 4 bases and J by 1 base, with 5 bases between the two germline ends. This CDR3 is 12 amino acids long. The V gene's germline CDR1 is SGHRS and CDR2 YFSETQ. CDR3 residues: CASSQAQETQYF. The CDR3 coding sequence is TGCGCCAGCAGCCAAGCCCAAGAGACCCAGTACTTC.

The rearrangement joins TRBV6-5 to TRBJ2-7; 9 nucleotides agree with TRBD1. The trim removed 7 bases at V and 2 bases at J, leaving 9 bases unmatched. The V gene's germline CDR1 is MNHEY and CDR2 SVGAGI. There are 15 residues in the CDR3. CDR3 residues: CASNSGTGIPYEQYF. CDR3 bases: TGTGCCAGCAATTCCGGGACAGGGATACCCTACGAGCAGTACTTC.

The chain is built from TRBV19 and TRBJ2-3; maybe TRBD1 (6 bases). Germline V lookup: CDR1 LNHDA, CDR2 SQIVND (reference sequence). With 5 bases removed from V and 1 base from J, the gap between germline ends came to 16 bases. The CDR3 runs to 16 residues. CDR3 protein: CASSALQGSGTDTQYF. The CDR3 DNA sequence: TGTGCCAGTAGTGCCTTACAGGGCTCTGGCACAGATACGCAGTATTTT.

The gene calls are TRBV7-8 and TRBJ2-1; 9 nucleotides line up with TRBD2. Germline lookup yields CDR1 SGHVS and CDR2 FQNEAQ. The CDR3 is 17 residues long. The V gene end was trimmed by 5 bases and the J gene end by 7 bases; junction bases not matched to a gene: 15. The CDR3 spells CASSPSLGVSGGNEQFF. CDR3 sequence (DNA): TGTGCCAGCAGCCCATCCCTGGGGGTTAGCGGGGGAAATGAGCAGTTCTTC.

The chain is built from TRBV27 and TRBJ1-6; a possible D gene is TRBD1 (6 bases). The CDR3 covers 15 residues. Germline CDR1 reads MNHEY; CDR2 reads SMNVEV (reference sequence). V was pared by 0 bases and J by 8 bases, with 11 bases between. The CDR3 DNA follows: TGTGCCAGCAGTTTATCGGCCAGGGGTTATTCACCCCTCCACTTT. Its protein product is CASSLSARGYSPLHF.

V and J are TRBV18 and TRBJ2-7; D remains ambiguous. The CDR3 length is 12 residues. Trimming removed 2 bases from V and 5 bases from J, with 7 bases in between. Germline V gives CDR1 KGHSH, CDR2 LQKENI. DNA of the CDR3: TGTGCCAGCTCACCAAGTCGGGACGAGCAGTACTTC. Amino acids: CASSPSRDEQYF.

This CDR3 reads CASSRFSGAEYF. CDR3 bases: TGTGCCAGCAGCCGCTTTAGCGGGGCCGAGTACTTC. The chain uses TRBV7-2 and TRBJ2-7; TRBD2 matches 8 bases. CDR1 and CDR2 (germline): SGHTA, FQGNSA. This CDR3 is 12 amino acids long. With V trimmed by 5 bases and J by 11 bases, 8 bases remained unmatched. The full variable domain, its missing parts supplied by reference TRBV7-2 and TRBJ2-7, is GAGVSQSPSNKVTEKGKDVELRCDPISGHTALYWYRQSLGQGLEFLIYFQGNSAPDKSGLPSDRFSAERTGGSVSTLTIQRTQQEDSAVYLCASSRFSGAEYFGPGTRLTVT.

The CDR3 region is CASSLDRQGEAFF. CDR3 sequence (DNA): TGTGCCAGCAGCCTAGATAGACAGGGTGAAGCTTTCTTT. V and J are TRBV5-4 and TRBJ1-1; 7 bases agree with TRBD1. The V gene's germline CDR1 is SGHNT and CDR2 YYREEE (reference sequence). The V gene end was trimmed by 4 bases and the J gene end by 7 bases; junction bases not matched to a gene: 7. The CDR3 covers 13 residues.

The rearrangement uses TRBV3-1 (or the pseudogene TRBV3-2) and TRBJ2-1; 9 bases map to TRBD1. Germline CDR1 and CDR2: LGHDT and YNNKEL (reference sequence). There are 16 residues in the CDR3. The trim removed 5 bases at V and 7 bases at J, leaving 12 bases unmatched. The CDR3 here is CASSSHRGRVTNEQFF. The CDR3 DNA reads as TGTGCCAGCAGCTCCCACAGGGGGCGGGTGACAAATGAGCAGTTCTTC.

This clone appeared many times. This chain joins TRBV18 and TRBJ2-7; 8 nucleotides match TRBD2. V gave up 3 bases and J gave up 2 bases; unmatched junction bases: 9. The CDR3 spans 16 residues. CDR1 KGHSH and CDR2 LQKENI come from the germline V gene. CDR3 nucleotides: TGTGCCAGCTCACCCGTCCTTCGGGGGGGGGCCTACGAGCAGTACTTC. This sequence encodes CASSPVLRGGAYEQYF.

The J gene is TRBJ1-1, the V gene TRBV13; D remains unclear. CDR3 size: 13 residues. The germline V gene has CDR1 PRHDT and CDR2 FYEKMQ (reference sequence). V was pared by 2 bases and J by 6 bases, with 10 bases between. CDR3 in DNA: TGTGCCAGCAGCTTATTGTTGGGCTCTGAAGCTTTCTTT. It encodes CASSLLLGSEAFF.

This chain uses TRBV7-6 with TRBJ1-4, with 9 positions matching TRBD1. The germline gives CDR1 SGHVS, CDR2 FNYEAQ. The J segment lost 1 base and the V segment lost 5 bases, leaving 5 bases of the junction unmatched. The CDR3 spans 16 residues. CDR3 sequence: CASSPGTGLTNEKLFF. The CDR3 nucleotides are TGTGCCAGCAGCCCTGGGACAGGGCTAACTAATGAAAAACTGTTTTTT.

V usage is TRBV5-5 and J usage is TRBJ2-5; 7 bases line up with TRBD2. This CDR3 has 18 amino acids. The germline V gene encodes CDR1 SGHKS and CDR2 YYEKEE (reference sequence). With 1 base clipped from V and 2 bases from J, the junction kept 14 bases outside the gene matches. The CDR3 bases are TGTGCCAGCAGCTTGTCTGGCGGAAGTCCGGGGGGACAAGAGACCCAGTACTTC. This sequence encodes CASSLSGGSPGGQETQYF.

This sequence joins TRBV6-4 and TRBJ1-2, with 11 nucleotides matching TRBD1. Germline trimming cut 0 bases from V and 7 bases from J; bases unmatched to any gene: 7. The CDR3 has 16 residues. The germline V gene has CDR1 MRHNA and CDR2 SNTAGT. In DNA, the CDR3 is TGTGCCAGCAGTGACTCTCCGGACAGGGGGCTTTTTGGCTACACCTTC. Translating gives CASSDSPDRGLFGYTF.